These T cell receptor beta chains were read from a single sample in a study of T cell responses to AZD1222 COVID-19 vaccine. The repertoire was sequenced with immunoSEQ multiplex PCR; TCRdb's copy has only in-frame clones and lacks some. The table has roughly 120,000 clones, about 90% seen once. The sample here was peripheral blood, taken on day 0 of AZD1222 vaccination. Source of these receptors: an adult in good health. CDR3s include the opening cysteine and the closing phenylalanine or tryptophan.

v_gene	len	j_gene	CDR3aa
TRBV19	17	TRBJ1-3	CASSMGWEGSSGNTIYF
TRBV4-3	13	TRBJ2-3	CASSQDGAKTQYF
TRBV7-8	16	TRBJ2-6	CASAGQGFSGANVLTF
TRBV4-2	14	TRBJ2-4	CASSQARGGGRQYF
TRBV12-3/TRBV12-4	13	TRBJ1-6	CASSTSDSSPLHF
TRBV6-5	14	TRBJ1-2	CASSYGQGSSGYTF
TRBV5-8	15	TRBJ1-2	CASSKRAAEDYGYTF
TRBV24-1	11	TRBJ2-1	CATSYSNEQFF
TRBV5-1	16	TRBJ2-1	CASSLVAGRTYNEQFF
TRBV5-6	14	TRBJ2-7	CASSLSSYHYEQYF
TRBV18	15	TRBJ2-2	CASSPYEGGTGELFF
TRBV7-9	17	TRBJ2-3	CASSQNQGALDTDTQYF
TRBV7-9	14	TRBJ1-1	CASSSNTVNTEAFF
TRBV9	15	TRBJ1-1	CASSADRGVNTEAFF
TRBV6-5	13	TRBJ1-4	CASSLTGDEKLFF
TRBV24-1	11	TRBJ2-2	CATRGTGELFF
TRBV4-1	13	TRBJ2-7	CASSQVGAYEQYF
TRBV11-1	13	TRBJ1-1	CASGRTENTEAFF
TRBV7-3	15	TRBJ2-1	CASSAGRRSYNEQFF
TRBV11-2	16	TRBJ1-2	CASSLEATPRWYGYTF
TRBV4-2	16	TRBJ2-3	CASSQDLAGGADTQYF
TRBV4-2	20	TRBJ2-7	CASSQDGEHLGTYRGNEQYF
TRBV30	13	TRBJ2-7	CAWRTSGAYEQYF
TRBV7-9	15	TRBJ1-4	CASSWRGARDEKLFF
TRBV19	14	TRBJ1-2	CASTTRGPFYGYTF
TRBV5-6	15	TRBJ1-5	CASSRQLGGNQPQHF
TRBV19	14	TRBJ1-4	CASRYQTDSGKLFF
TRBV6-5	11	TRBJ2-1	CATSRGTEQFF
TRBV6-5	14	TRBJ1-2	CASSPGQPGSGYTF
TRBV12-3/TRBV12-4	13	TRBJ1-2	CASSFGANYGYTF
TRBV1	18	TRBJ1-1	CTRCPISQGPRVNTEAFF
TRBV30	13	TRBJ2-2	CAWSATTIGELFF
TRBV5-6	16	TRBJ1-6	CASSPGKVTYNSPLHF
TRBV7-2	16	TRBJ2-1	CASSLAHGSSLNEQFF
TRBV4-2	16	TRBJ2-7	CASSQAVLASTDEQYF
TRBV19	15	TRBJ1-4	CASSWAGGASVKLFF
TRBV6-5	14	TRBJ2-1	CASSTGLGGNEQFF
TRBV3-1/TRBV3-2	16	TRBJ2-1	CASSPVRGGGALEQFF
TRBV7-9	15	TRBJ2-5	CASSSDREPQETQYF
TRBV7-6	20	TRBJ2-1	CASSLARVGSGIFTFDEQFF
TRBV9	14	TRBJ1-3	CASSAGSRWNTIYF
TRBV25-1	14	TRBJ1-2	CASSFLTGVYGYTF